This T cell receptor beta chain is drawn from a study of CXCR3-negative and CXCR3-positive naive CD8 T cells. General study findings and limits: Across naive subsets, surface CD5 expression was comparable, and TCR strength was inferred from properties of the TRB CDR3.

The CDR3 spans 13 residues. Germline V gives CDR1 SQVTM, CDR2 ANQGSEA. Carrying UMI labels, the TRB cDNA libraries were prepared through 5' RACE. TCRdb derives one entry per CDR3 protein from the 5' RACE reads, leaving out DNA. The table counts some 130,000 distinct CDR3 sequences; 0.29% lies in the top ten. For this clonotype: The antigen remains undetermined.

Sequenced input: naive CXCR3- CD8+ T cells from blood. The sample's subset: CD45RO-CCR7+CD27+CD95- naive CD8+ T cells lacking CXCR3 (TNR3-). V usage is TRBV29-1 and J usage is TRBJ2-1. The receptor was isolated from a human donor in good health. Some clones in this sample may be carry-over from other donors' samples. The CDR3 reads CSVTAVDIGEQFF.